The sequence of this T cell receptor beta chain was determined in a study of cytomegalovirus exposure and HLA in healthy donors (TCRdb year 2017). In the study overall: An earlier analysis of a few hundred of the donors reported 276 Gb of sequence data and 100 million to 120 million unique TCR beta sequences obtained from around 180 million T cells. Class I and class II HLA loci were covered by the typing at four-digit resolution. Besides the first cohort of under 700 subjects, a separate validation cohort made up of 90 to 150 different subjects was used. Using immunosequencing, the study profiled T cell repertoires from 666 subjects and related those repertoires to cytomegalovirus serostatus. A later genetic analysis took genome-wide SNP genotypes for 398 of the 666 donors and used that subset as a discovery cohort. Roughly five DR-DQ haplotypes were handled as single units for association and clustering because linkage in the cohort was strong. Rather than drawing on any new phenotypic data, the later analysis identified candidate immune exposures from TCR beta sequences and the way those sequences occurred across donors. All discovery cohort repertoires had been generated on a single sequencing platform. On average, over 200,000 unique TCR beta nucleotide sequences were sequenced per donor among more than 350 genotyped donors of the cohort, with roughly 18% of those sequences being non-productive. The study aimed to test whether signatures of past pathogen exposure could be identified by cataloging public T cell receptors. To decide whether each TCR beta V gene segment behaved as functional or pseudogenic, an earlier analysis of some 580 of the donors relied on high-throughput TCR beta sequencing. The number of typed donors differed by locus: about 620-640 for A, B, C, DRB1 and DQB1; approximately 520 for DQA1; about 600 for DPA1; and approximately 450 for DPB1. Alongside the repertoire data, information on donor age, sex, ethnicity and CMV serostatus was compiled. High-throughput TCR immunosequencing, statistical association of individual TCRs with disease status, and machine learning were combined to predict cytomegalovirus infection status. Of the 300 to 450 genotyped donors, approximately 80% fell in the genetic ancestry cluster associated with self-reported Caucasian donors. In a later analysis, previously published TCR beta repertoires from about 640 donors were re-analyzed and high-resolution HLA genotyping was added so that TCR occurrence patterns could be studied. Roughly 300 gigabases of sequencing data and 70 million to 95 million unique TCR sequences made up an early release that covered over 550 HLA-typed donors.

The library was prepared using the immunoSEQ multiplex PCR assay. For the multiplex PCR, a mixture combining 60 forward primers for TCR Vbeta segments and 13 reverse primers for TCR Jbeta segments was used. A multiplex PCR assay on genomic DNA amplified the CDR3 region of rearranged TCR beta genes. The Illumina HiSeq System was used to sequence the amplified TCR beta libraries as 87-base-pair reads. Per the source publication's procedure: A later analysis counted about 80 million unique TCR beta chains across the 640 or so repertoires, and roughly 10 million of these chains were shared by at least two donors. Raw reads were error-corrected and collapsed into unique sequences with a nearest-neighbor algorithm that merged closely related sequences to remove PCR and sequencing errors. CDR3 sequences were aligned to IMGT reference sequences to assign V, D and J gene segments. For a sequence to be retained, a match of at least six nucleotides to both a V gene segment and a J gene segment was required. Rearrangements were classified as productive when the CDR3 lacked stop codons and remained in frame with V and J, and all other rearrangements were classified as non-productive. Following IMGT convention, CDR3 was defined as the stretch from the second conserved V-encoded cysteine to the conserved J-encoded phenylalanine. Sequences without an unambiguous match to a single V gene segment were excluded from the earlier analysis of 500 to 700 of the donors. In an earlier analysis of 450 to 750 of the donors, a V segment was called functional when productive rearrangements were above 56.7%, and segregating when the standard deviation between donors exceeded 5%. A statistical classification framework was developed to diagnose cytomegalovirus status using the catalog of TCR beta chain sequences. A later analysis assigned V and J genes by comparing TCR nucleotide sequences with IMGT/GENE-DB human TR gene sequences. A later analysis assigned CDR3 sequences and most-parsimonious VDJ recombination scenarios with the TCRdist pipeline. In a later analysis, each TCR beta chain was defined by its CDR3 amino acid sequence together with its V-gene family, and reads without a unique V-gene family were excluded. A later analysis removed over 500 highly shared, low-generation-probability nucleotide sequences to deal with suspected cross-contamination and a sequencing artifact. A later analysis calculated a clonal expansion index for each public chain from normalized within-repertoire ranks of inferred template counts. In a later analysis, generation probabilities were computed using a VDJ recombination model fitted to out-of-frame rearrangements, and the results were checked against IGoR. In a later analysis, TCR-TCR, TCR-HLA and TCR-CMV co-occurrence was scored with hypergeometric tests, and a repertoire-size bias correction was applied to TCR pairs. To estimate false discovery rates, a later analysis permuted the HLA or CMV assignments 20 times. In a later analysis, co-occurring TCRs were grouped using DBSCAN, with TCRdist sequence similarity added in when clustering inside HLA-allele-positive subsets. Repertoires with fewer than 30,000 or more than 120,000 public chains, plus five repertoires with anomalous nucleotide sharing, were excluded from co-occurrence clustering. The table comes from immuneACCESS by way of TCRdb, which keeps in-frame sequences with V and J called. Part of the clones is missing from these tables; in studies checked, under half for an unresolved V gene and the rest for unknown reasons. The V and J calls and clone size were taken over from that table, and D and trimming were inferred from the DNA. This sample lists just under 95,000 clones; about three quarters were detected once. The top ten clones comprise roughly 6.6% of the sample.

The germline V gene yields ENHRY for CDR1 and SYGVKD for CDR2. Deletion took 0 bases off V and 4 bases off J, with a span of 10 bases between the germline ends. There are 15 amino acids in the CDR3, from cysteine to phenylalanine inclusive. Only the CDR3 DNA is retained, 45 bases long and in frame from the first base. As for this clone: The antigen this receptor binds is unknown. Per-base quality was not reported, and no clone a single base away is much larger than it.

Study-wide findings and limitations: In a later analysis, HLA-associated TCR beta chains showed more clonal expansion and lower generation probabilities than non-associated chains that were equally common. In the study, approximately 160 TCR beta chains were listed as associated with cytomegalovirus. In this cohort, only TCR beta chains were sequenced, and detectable features were limited by the absence of alpha or paired-chain data. The presence/absence analyses assumed that sequencing depth was roughly uniform across donors, and that assumption may not be true. In a later genetic analysis, fewer N-insertions in productive TCRs were reported among donors in an Asian-associated ancestry cluster than the roughly 640-donor mean. Cytomegalovirus status was reported to be diagnosed by the classifier with high specificity and sensitivity in both the original and validation cohorts. In an earlier analysis of about 600 of the donors, most TCR beta V segments appeared in productive rearrangements about 87% or about 30% of the time, broadly matching IMGT annotations. Strong co-occurrence of HLA alleles, especially DR and DQ, made assigning TCR associations to individual alleles difficult. According to a later analysis, parvovirus B19, influenza, CMV and Epstein-Barr virus appeared linked to several top co-occurrence clusters. A group of highly shared sequence variants was considered likely to be a technical artifact of the sequencing pipeline. Across donors, most TCR sequences were observed very rarely, whereas some public TCRs were present in many individuals. Some IMGT-functional V segments, including TRBV6-2 and TRBV6-3, could not be distinguished by the 87-base-pair reads and were therefore excluded. A further reported finding was that TCR beta sequences accurately predicted the HLA-A and HLA-B alleles for most subjects in the first cohort. According to a later analysis, most CMV-associated TCR beta chains appeared to be HLA-restricted, and the HLA associations seemed to be driven largely by CMV exposure. Because some donors lacked HLA typing at each locus, the association tests relied only on the typed subset. A later genetic analysis associated a missense DCLRE1C variant with V-gene and J-gene trimming of TCR beta chains, and an independent cohort replicated the association. A few of the identified cytomegalovirus-associated TCR beta chains were confirmed in vitro to be specific for cytomegalovirus antigens. Because counts were too low, seventeen rarely observed V segments, including chromosome 9 orphons, were excluded from the earlier analysis of about 500 of the donors. A later analysis associated about 17,000 TCR beta sequences with specific HLA alleles at a false discovery rate of 0.05. In a later analysis, the rate of TCR association differed among HLA loci, with DRB1 alleles having the most associated TCRs and HLA-C alleles having the fewest. According to the authors, the approach could potentially be generalized to other disease states and immunological phenotypes. Immune exposure information for the cohort was limited to CMV serostatus. Linkage disequilibrium might explain the correlated functional status among segregating V segments, but an unknown experimental factor could not be ruled out.

The cohort was made up of about 610 healthy bone marrow donors. All cohort members were sampled while nominally healthy, although unrecorded immune exposures were likely present. The donor tested CMV seropositive and was one of the 289 seropositive cohort members. Each donor provided a peripheral blood sample, and peripheral blood mononuclear cells were used for TCR beta sequencing. The Qiagen DNeasy Blood Extraction Kit was used to extract genomic DNA from the blood cell samples. Sequencing input: PBMCs. This receptor chain uses TRBV10-3 and TRBJ1-3; TRBD1 is a possible D gene, resting on 5 matching bases. This TCR was sampled from a man aged 45 to 65 in good health and CMV-seropositive. The bases are TGTGCCATCAGTGAGTCGGGGCAGGGAGGAAACACCATATATTTT. Translated, this gives CAISESGQGGNTIYF.